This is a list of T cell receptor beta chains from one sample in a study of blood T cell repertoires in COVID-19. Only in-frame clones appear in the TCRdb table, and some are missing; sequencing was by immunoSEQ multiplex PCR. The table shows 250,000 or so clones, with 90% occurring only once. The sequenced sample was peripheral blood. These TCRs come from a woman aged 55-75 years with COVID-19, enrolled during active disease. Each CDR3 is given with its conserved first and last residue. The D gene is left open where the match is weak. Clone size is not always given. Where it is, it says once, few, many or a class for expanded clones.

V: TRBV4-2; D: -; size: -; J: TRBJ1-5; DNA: TGTGCCAGCAGCCAATCCCTTAATCGACAGGTAAATCAGCCCCAGCATTTT; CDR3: CASSQSLNRQVNQPQHF
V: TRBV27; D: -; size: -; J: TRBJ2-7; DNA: TGTGCCAGCAGTTTGAAAGAGGCTTCGGGGGAGCAGTACTTC; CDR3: CASSLKEASGEQYF
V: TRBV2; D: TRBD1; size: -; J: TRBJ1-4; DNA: TGTGCCAGCAGTGGGACAGGGCTCGAAAAACTGTTTTTT; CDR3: CASSGTGLEKLFF
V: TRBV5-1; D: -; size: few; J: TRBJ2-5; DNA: TGCGCCAGCAGAACGGGATTTCAAGAGACCCAGTACTTC; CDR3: CASRTGFQETQYF
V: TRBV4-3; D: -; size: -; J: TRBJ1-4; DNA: TGCGCCAGCAGCCAAGATTACAGGAACCCAACTAATGAAAAACTGTTTTTT; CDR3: CASSQDYRNPTNEKLFF
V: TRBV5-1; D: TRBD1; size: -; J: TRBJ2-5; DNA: TGCGCCAGCACAGGGGGCGAGGTGCTTGAGACCCAGTACTTC; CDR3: CASTGGEVLETQYF
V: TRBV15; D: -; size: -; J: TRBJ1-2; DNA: TGTGCCACCAGCAGAGATCTCGGACTGCCGCTATCCACCTTC; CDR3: CATSRDLGLPLSTF
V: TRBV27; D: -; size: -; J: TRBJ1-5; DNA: TGTGCCAGCAGTGGCGGGAGCGGGCAGCCCCAGCATTTT; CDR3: CASSGGSGQPQHF
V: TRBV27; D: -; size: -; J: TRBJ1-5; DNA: TGTGCCAGCAGTTTATATGGGGGCCTAAATCAGCCCCAGCATTTT; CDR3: CASSLYGGLNQPQHF
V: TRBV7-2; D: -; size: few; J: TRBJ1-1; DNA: TGTGCCAGCAGCTTAGGATCGGACACTGAAGCTTTCTTT; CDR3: CASSLGSDTEAFF
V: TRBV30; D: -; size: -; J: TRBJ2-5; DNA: TGTGCCTGGAGGGGCCGAGAGACCCAGTACTTC; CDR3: CAWRGRETQYF
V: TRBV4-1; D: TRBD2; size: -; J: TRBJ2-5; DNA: TGCGCCAGCAGCCAAGACCACGCAGCGGGGGGCGGTGAGACCCAGTACTTC; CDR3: CASSQDHAAGGGETQYF
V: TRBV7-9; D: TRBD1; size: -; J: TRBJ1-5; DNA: TGTGCCAGCAGCCAAGGGACAGGGTGGGATCAGCCCCAGCATTTT; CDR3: CASSQGTGWDQPQHF
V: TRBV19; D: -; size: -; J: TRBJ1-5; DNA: TGTGCCAGTAGTACTCCCCAGGGGTCGCGCAATCAGCCCCAGCATTTT; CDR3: CASSTPQGSRNQPQHF
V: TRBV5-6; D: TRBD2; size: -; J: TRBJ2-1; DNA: TGTGCCAGCAGCTTACCGGGGGGGCTTAATGAGCAGTTCTTC; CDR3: CASSLPGGLNEQFF
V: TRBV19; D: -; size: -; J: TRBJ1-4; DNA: TGTGCCAGTAGTATGGGGCCCGGTAATGAAAAACTGTTTTTT; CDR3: CASSMGPGNEKLFF
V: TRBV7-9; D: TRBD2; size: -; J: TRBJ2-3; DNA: TGTGCCAGCAGCTTATTCCCTAGCGGGGGTAGGTCAGATACGCAGTATTTT; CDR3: CASSLFPSGGRSDTQYF
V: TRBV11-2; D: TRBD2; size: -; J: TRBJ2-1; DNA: TGTGCCAGCAGCTCGGGGGGTAGGTCCTACAATGAGCAGTTCTTC; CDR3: CASSSGGRSYNEQFF
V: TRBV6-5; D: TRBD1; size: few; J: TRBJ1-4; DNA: TGTGCCAGCAGTATAAACAGGGGTGGGGAAAAACTGTTTTTT; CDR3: CASSINRGGEKLFF
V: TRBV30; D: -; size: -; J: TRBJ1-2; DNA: TGTGCCTGGACTAAGGGGCAGAAAGGCTACACCTTC; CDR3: CAWTKGQKGYTF
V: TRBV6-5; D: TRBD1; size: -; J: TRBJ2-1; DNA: TGTGCCAGCAGTTACACCGGGACAGGGGCCCATGAGCAGTTCTTC; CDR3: CASSYTGTGAHEQFF
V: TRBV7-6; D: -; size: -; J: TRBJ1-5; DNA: TGTGCCAGCAGCTTCTCCTCCAGAAACAATCAGCCCCAGCATTTT; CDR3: CASSFSSRNNQPQHF
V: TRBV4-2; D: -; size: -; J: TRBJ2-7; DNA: TGTGCCAGCAGCCCTTACGGGGGGCAGGGCGAGCAGTACTTC; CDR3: CASSPYGGQGEQYF
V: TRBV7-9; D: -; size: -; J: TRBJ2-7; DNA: TGTGCCAGCAGCTTATACTACGAGCAGTACTTC; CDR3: CASSLYYEQYF
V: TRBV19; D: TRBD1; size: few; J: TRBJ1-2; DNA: TGTGCCAGTATCGGCGGACAGGGGGCATTTGGCTACACCTTC; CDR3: CASIGGQGAFGYTF
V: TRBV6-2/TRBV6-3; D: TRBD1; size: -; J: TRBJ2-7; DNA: TGTGCCAGCAGTCCCGGGACAGGGTACGAGCAGTACTTC; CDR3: CASSPGTGYEQYF
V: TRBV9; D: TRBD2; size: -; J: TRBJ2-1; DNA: TGTGCCAGCAGCGTATCCAGCGGGGGGGCCTCCCGGTACAATGAGCAGTTCTTC; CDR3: CASSVSSGGASRYNEQFF
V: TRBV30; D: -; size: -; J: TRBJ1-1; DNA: TGTGCCTGGAGTACGGGGAGGTACACTGAAGCTTTCTTT; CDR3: CAWSTGRYTEAFF
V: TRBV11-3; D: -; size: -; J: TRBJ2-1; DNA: TGTGCCAGCAGCTTAGATGGGGGCCTTGACAATGAGCAGTTCTTC; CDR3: CASSLDGGLDNEQFF
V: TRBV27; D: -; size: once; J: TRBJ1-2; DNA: TGTGCCAGCAGTTTCCTCACCGCGGGGGTTGGGGGCTACACCTTC; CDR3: CASSFLTAGVGGYTF
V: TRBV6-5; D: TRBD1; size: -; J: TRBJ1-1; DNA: TGTGCCAGCAAGCTTGACAGGGGGATCACTGAAGCTTTCTTT; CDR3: CASKLDRGITEAFF
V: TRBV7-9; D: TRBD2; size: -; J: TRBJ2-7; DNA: TGTGCCAGCAGCTTAAGTAGGGTTGGACTAGACCCCGAGCAGTACTTC; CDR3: CASSLSRVGLDPEQYF
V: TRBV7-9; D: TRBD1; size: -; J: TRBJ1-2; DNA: TGTGCCAGCAGCCCCGATCGGGGACAGGTGATCTATGGCTACACCTTC; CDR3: CASSPDRGQVIYGYTF
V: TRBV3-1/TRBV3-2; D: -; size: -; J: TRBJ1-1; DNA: TGTGCCAGCAGCCAGCAGGGTTGGGGTGAAGCTTTCTTT; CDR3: CASSQQGWGEAFF
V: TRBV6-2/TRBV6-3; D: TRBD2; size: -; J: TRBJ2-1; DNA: TGTGCCAGCAGTTCTCCCGGACTAGCGGGGGGTAGCTACAATGAGCAGTTCTTC; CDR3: CASSSPGLAGGSYNEQFF
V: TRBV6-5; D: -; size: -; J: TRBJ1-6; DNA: TGTGCCAGCACGGACGGGATCAATAATTCACCCCTCCACTTT; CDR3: CASTDGINNSPLHF
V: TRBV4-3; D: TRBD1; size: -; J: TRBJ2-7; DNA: TGCGCCAGCAGCCAAGTTTACGGGACAGGGGGCTACGAGCAGTACTTC; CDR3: CASSQVYGTGGYEQYF
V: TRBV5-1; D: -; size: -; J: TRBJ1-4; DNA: TGCGCCAGCAGATTTGGAACACAGGGTGGGAATGAAAAACTGTTTTTT; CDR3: CASRFGTQGGNEKLFF
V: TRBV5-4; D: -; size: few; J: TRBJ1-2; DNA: TGTGCCAGCAGCTTGAATGAACAGGACTATGGCTACACCTTC; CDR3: CASSLNEQDYGYTF
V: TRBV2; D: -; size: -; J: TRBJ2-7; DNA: TGTGCCAGCAGTGGGAGCCACGAGCAGTACTTC; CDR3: CASSGSHEQYF
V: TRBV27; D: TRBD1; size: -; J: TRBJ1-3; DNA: TGTGCCAGCAGCCTAACAGGGGCTAGGGACACCATATATTTT; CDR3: CASSLTGARDTIYF
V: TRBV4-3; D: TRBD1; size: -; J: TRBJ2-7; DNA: TGCGCCAGCAGCCAATCGGACAGGGATTACGAGCAGTACTTC; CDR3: CASSQSDRDYEQYF
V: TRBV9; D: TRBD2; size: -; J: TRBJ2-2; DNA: TGTGCCAGCAGCGTAGGTCTAGCGGGGGGAACGAACACCGGGGAGCTGTTTTTT; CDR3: CASSVGLAGGTNTGELFF
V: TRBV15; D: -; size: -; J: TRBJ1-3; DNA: TGTGCCACCAGCATGTCGGGGGGGACTGGAAACACCATATATTTT; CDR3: CATSMSGGTGNTIYF